Presented here are 19 T cell receptor beta chains from one specimen sequenced in a study of regulatory T cells in long-lasting Graves disease. Building the TCR beta libraries relied on iRepertoire HTBI primers, and CDR3 regions underwent Arm-PCR. TCRdb re-called the multiplex PCR reads with MiXCR, one entry per CDR3 protein. The table includes fewer than 550,000 distinct CDR3 sequences, more than 15% detected once. Time point meaning: newly diagnosed GD, antithyroid drugs for less than 3 months. RNA extracted from PBMCs served as the sequencing template. These data were likewise used in another study, on T cells in Graves' hyperthyroidism and ophthalmopathy.

Sample: peripheral blood mononuclear cells (PBMCs), taken at new diagnosis, from a patient treated with antithyroid drugs. Source of these receptors: a woman aged 35-60 years with Graves disease.

This clonotype was seen many times. This sequence joins TRBV11-2 and TRBJ2-7; 8 nucleotides agree with TRBD2. The CDR3 contains 18 residues. Germline lookup yields CDR1 SGHAT and CDR2 FQNNGV. V lost 5 bases to trimming and J lost 3 bases; unmatched junction nucleotides: 18. CDR3 protein: CASSPLGGVGLGLYEQYF. As DNA, the CDR3 is TGTGCCAGCAGCCCCCTAGGGGGGGTGGGACTAGGGCTCTACGAGCAGTACTTC.

V usage is TRBV7-3 and J usage is TRBJ2-5; D uncertain. Trimming took off 8 bases at V and 4 bases at J, with 17 bases between the two ends. Germline V gene lookup returns CDR1 SGHTA and CDR2 FQGTGA. This CDR3 comprises 14 residues. The CDR3 nucleotides read TGTGCCAGCTCACCACCGATGGGTAGAGAGACCCAGTACTTC. It is translated as CASSPPMGRETQYF.

V and J are TRBV4-1 and TRBJ1-6; 7 positions match TRBD1. V dropped 0 bases and J dropped 1; count of bases not matched to a gene: 3. Germline V gene sequence: CDR1 MGHRA, CDR2 YSYEKL. This CDR3 region has 17 residues. CDR3 sequence (DNA): TGCGCCAGCAGCCAAGAGAGGGGGCAGTCCTATAATTCACCCCTCCACTTT. Translation gives CASSQERGQSYNSPLHF.

This clonotype has a count of ten or more. The V and J genes are TRBV2 and TRBJ2-3; D might be TRBD2 (5 bases). The ends were cut back, 6 bases at V and 9 bases at J, with 13 bases in the middle. The CDR3 is 12 residues long. Per the germline V gene, CDR1 is SNHLY and CDR2 is FYNNEI. Written as DNA, the CDR3 is TGTGCCAGCAGACCGCCTACTAGGACGCAGTATTTT. Translation: CASRPPTRTQYF. The full variable domain, its missing parts supplied by reference TRBV2 and TRBJ2-3, is EPEVTQTPSHQVTQMGQEVILRCVPISNHLYFYWYRQILGQKVEFLVSFYNNEISEKSEIFDDQFSVERPDGSNFTLKIRSTKLEDSAMYFCASRPPTRTQYFGPGTRLTVL.

This clonotype has only a few counts. V and J are TRBV5-6 and TRBJ1-1; possibly TRBD1 for D (5 bases). The germline V and J ends were trimmed by 4 bases and 4 bases, with 17 bases remaining between them. The CDR3 runs to 15 residues. Germline V CDR1 and CDR2: SGHDT, YYEEEE. The CDR3 sequence is CASSPKPAGLTEAFF. The CDR3 coding sequence is TGTGCCAGCAGCCCCAAGCCCGCAGGGCTCACTGAAGCTTTCTTT.

The chain combines TRBV2 with TRBJ2-4, with 9 bases fitting TRBD1. Germline values: CDR1 SNHLY, CDR2 FYNNEI. The trim removed 7 bases at V and 0 bases at J, leaving 4 bases unmatched. This CDR3 has 15 amino acids. The CDR3 DNA reads TGTGCCAGCATGGGACAGGGTTTAGCCAAAAACATTCAGTACTTC. Residues: CASMGQGLAKNIQYF. Together with reference TRBV2 and TRBJ2-4, the CDR3 gives the full variable domain: EPEVTQTPSHQVTQMGQEVILRCVPISNHLYFYWYRQILGQKVEFLVSFYNNEISEKSEIFDDQFSVERPDGSNFTLKIRSTKLEDSAMYFCASMGQGLAKNIQYFGAGTRLSVL.

This clonotype was recorded many times. The genes are TRBV2 and TRBJ1-2; TRBD1 matches 10 bases. After removal of 5 bases from V and 9 bases from J, the junction contained 9 bases not matched to a gene. CDR3 length: 14 amino acids. Germline V gene data show CDR1 as SNHLY and CDR2 as FYNNEI. The CDR3 DNA sequence: TGTGCCAGCAGTTGGGGGGACAGGGGTTATAGCTACACCTTC. Translating gives CASSWGDRGYSYTF.

Concerning this clonotype itself: This may come from a read error, since a much larger clone is one base off. V and J are TRBV19 and TRBJ2-1; weak D call: TRBD2 (5 bases). The end of the DNA fits TRBJ2-5 better, so the J call may be wrong. Per germline, CDR1 LNHDA and CDR2 SQIVND (reference sequence). This CDR3 region has 16 residues. CDR3 loop: CASHKYHGESEEAQYF. The CDR3 DNA sequence: TGTGCCAGCCATAAGTATCACGGGGAATCCGAAGAGGCCCAGTACTTC.

This clonotype was detected many times. DNA of the CDR3: TGTGCCAGCAGTCCCGGGGACAGGCTGGGAACTAATGAAAAACTGTTTTTT. Amino acid sequence: CASSPGDRLGTNEKLFF. J is TRBJ1-4 and V is TRBV12-3 or TRBV12-4; 8 nucleotides match TRBD1. CDR3 size: 17 residues. J was trimmed by 1 base and V by 5 bases; bases with no gene match: 9.

This clonotype was found many times. The rearrangement joins TRBV5-1 to TRBJ2-3; TRBD2 matches at 9 bases. Looked up from germline, CDR1 is SGHRS and CDR2 is YFSETQ. J gave up 2 bases and V 3 bases, and 4 bases lay outside the gene matches. The CDR3 sequence is 15 residues long. CDR3 bases: TGCGCCAGCAGCTCGGGGACTAGCACCACAGATACGCAGTATTTT. This encodes CASSSGTSTTDTQYF.

The chain combines TRBV3-1 with TRBJ2-4; 9 bases agree with TRBD1. The CDR3 totals 16 residues. V was clipped by 3 bases and J by 8 bases; unmatched bases: 11. Germline CDR1 reads LGHDT; CDR2 reads YNNKEL (reference sequence). CDR3 bases: TGTGCCAGCAGCCACACCCCCGGGACAGGGCGAGACATTCAGTACTTC. Amino acids: CASSHTPGTGRDIQYF.

This clonotype was counted at least ten times. The V and J genes are TRBV3-1 and TRBJ1-6; possible D gene TRBD1, 5 bases. The germline V gene has CDR1 LGHDT and CDR2 YNNKEL (reference sequence). V was cut by 5 bases and J by 10 bases, with 21 bases left in between. The CDR3 contains 16 residues. For the CDR3, the DNA is TGTGCCAGCAGCAAGACGGGCGGCAGGGCGGGATCACCCCTCCACTTT. It codes for CASSKTGGRAGSPLHF.

This clonotype was counted ten times or more. The gene calls are TRBV6-5 and TRBJ1-4; 7 bases line up with TRBD1. This CDR3 contains 14 residues. Germline V gene sequence: CDR1 MNHEY, CDR2 SVGAGI. Trimming took 4 bases from V and 11 from J; bases not matched to a gene: 10. CDR3 in DNA: TGTGCCAGCAGTTTACCGGGACAGAAGTGGAAACTGTTTTTT. It translates to CASSLPGQKWKLFF.

At least ten counts were recorded for this clonotype. The V and J genes are TRBV20-1 and TRBJ2-7; 8 bases line up with TRBD1. Germline V CDR1 and CDR2: DFQATT, SNEGSKA (reference sequence). The J segment lost 4 bases and the V segment lost 2 bases, leaving 7 bases of the junction unmatched. The CDR3 runs 14 residues. CDR3 region: CSARPPGQGYEQYF. Here the CDR3 DNA reads TGCAGTGCTAGACCGCCTGGACAGGGTTACGAGCAGTACTTC.

This clonotype has more than one count but fewer than ten. The V call is TRBV24-1, the J call TRBJ2-3, with 8 bases identical to TRBD1. The V and J ends lost 3 bases and 5 bases, in that order; junction bases with no gene match: 6. The CDR3 covers 15 residues. Germline CDR1 and CDR2: KGHDR and SFDVKD. The CDR3 coding sequence is TGTGCCACCAGTGATAATGGACAGGGCGAAGATACGCAGTATTTT. This encodes CATSDNGQGEDTQYF.

The chain has TRBV28 and TRBJ2-3; 9 nucleotides line up with TRBD1. V shed 6 bases, J shed 5 bases, and the junction held 15 bases outside the gene matches. CDR1 and CDR2 (germline): MDHEN, SYDVKM. The CDR3 runs 17 residues. Here the CDR3 DNA reads TGTGCCAGCAGACCTCCCGGGACAGGGAGGGGGGTAGATACGCAGTATTTT. This gives the protein CASRPPGTGRGVDTQYF.

This clonotype was counted ten times or more. The chain carries TRBV20-1 and TRBJ1-6, with a possible D match to TRBD1 (5 bases). Germline CDR1 DFQATT, CDR2 SNEGSKA (reference sequence). The CDR3 is 15 residues long. The germline V and J ends were trimmed by 3 bases and 4 bases, with 13 bases remaining between them. The CDR3 protein is CSARMGEGYNSPLHF. In DNA form, the CDR3 reads TGCAGTGCTAGGATGGGAGAGGGGTATAATTCACCCCTCCACTTT.

This chain connects TRBV2 to TRBJ2-7; the D is unclear. The V gene lost 6 bases and the J gene lost 2 bases, with 11 bases spanning the gap. The CDR3 covers 13 residues. Germline CDR1 reads SNHLY; CDR2 reads FYNNEI. The CDR3 DNA sequence: TGTGCCAGCAGCCCACATCCAACCTACGAGCAGTACTTC. Encoded protein: CASSPHPTYEQYF.

V is TRBV4-1 and J is TRBJ1-1, with D perhaps matching TRBD1 (5 bases). The germline CDR1 and CDR2 sequences are MGHRA and YSYEKL. CDR3 size: 15 residues. V lost 0 bases and J 4 bases, leaving 12 bases between the germline ends. In DNA form, the CDR3 reads TGCGCCAGCAGCCAAGATTGGGGGGGAGGCACTGAAGCTTTCTTT. Residues: CASSQDWGGGTEAFF.